The entry that follows covers one TCR beta chain sequence. Its specificity is unknown. The germline V gene encodes CDR1 LNHNV and CDR2 YYDKDF (reference sequence). The CDR3 has 14 residues. The V segment lost 4 bases and the J segment 5 bases; nucleotides outside the gene matches: 4. Blood draws occurred at baseline, cycle 4 day 1, and cycle 7 day 1. The sample originates from a study of OX40 agonist ivuxolimab in advanced cancers. Overall study: Prior checkpoint blockade (anti-PD-1, anti-PD-L1 or anti-CTLA-4) was permitted; about 40% had it. General study results and limits: There were also nonresponders showing low normalized T-cell clonal expansion. Clonal expansion was seen in CD4+ and CD8+ blood T cells by week 6 at 0.1 to 3.0 mg/kg.

Clones were sequenced by immunoSEQ multiplex PCR, and TCRdb holds only the in-frame ones, with some missing. The table lists 70,000 or so clones, 88% of them singletons. The sample was CD4+ or CD8+ T cells sorted from blood, taken in a trial of the OX40 agonist ivuxolimab. This receptor was taken from an adult with an advanced solid tumor such as melanoma, head and neck, liver or kidney cancer. The V and J genes are TRBV15 and TRBJ2-5; 10 bases align to TRBD1. Here the CDR3 DNA reads TGTGCCACCAGCAACGGACAGGGGGTCGAGACCCAGTACTTC. Translation gives CATSNGQGVETQYF.